The 12 T cell receptor beta chains below all came from one sample that was sequenced in a study of siplizumab effects on memory and regulatory T cells. TCRdb's copy holds only in-frame clones and misses some; the assay was immunoSEQ multiplex PCR. The repertoire includes just over 60,000 clones, roughly 85% of them detected once, and approximately 0.4% sits in the top ten. Specimen: memory CD4+ T cells sorted from blood. The source is a human donor in good health.

The chain links TRBV6-6 to TRBJ1-5, with a tentative D call TRBD1 (5 bases). Germline values: CDR1 MNHNY, CDR2 SVGAGI (reference sequence). The CDR3 is made up of 15 amino acids. V shed 6 bases and J shed 4 bases, with 16 bases lying between them. The CDR3 sequence: CASSRRQGRNQPQHF. DNA for the CDR3: TGTGCCAGCAGCCGGCGGCAGGGTAGGAATCAGCCCCAGCATTTT.

The chain uses TRBV6-6 and TRBJ2-1, with a tentative D call TRBD1 (6 bases). This CDR3 has 15 residues. Germline V lookup: CDR1 MNHNY, CDR2 SVGAGI (reference sequence). V lost 5 bases, J lost 3 bases, and 14 bases lay in between. The CDR3 sequence is CASSLEQGSYNEQFF. Written as DNA, the CDR3 is TGTGCCAGCAGTCTTGAACAGGGTAGCTACAATGAGCAGTTCTTC.

The CDR3 region has the DNA TGTGCCAGCAGTTACGAAGGCAACTATGGCTACACCTTC. This translates into CASSYEGNYGYTF. V and J are TRBV6-5 and TRBJ1-2; D is unresolved. Deletions cut 2 bases from V and 2 bases from J, with 6 bases between. The germline V gene has CDR1 MNHEY and CDR2 SVGAGI. This CDR3 has 13 residues.

The chain recombines TRBV7-3 with TRBJ2-1, with a possible D match to TRBD1 (6 bases). V lost 6 bases and J lost 8, with 20 bases in between. Germline V gene sequence: CDR1 SGHTA, CDR2 FQGTGA. The CDR3 totals 15 residues. CDR3 region: CASSQTGTTGDEQFF. As DNA, the CDR3 is TGTGCCAGCAGTCAAACCGGGACAACGGGCGATGAGCAGTTCTTC.

The CDR3 DNA reads TGTGCCAGCAGCAACCAAGAGACCCAGTACTTC. Translated: CASSNQETQYF. The chain links TRBV7-9 to TRBJ2-5; D call uncertain. Germline loops: CDR1 SEHNR, CDR2 FQNEAQ (reference sequence). V lost 5 bases, J lost 0 bases, and 1 base lay in between. The CDR3 contains 11 residues. Supplemented by reference TRBV7-9 and TRBJ2-5, the full variable domain reads DTGVSQNPRHKITKRGQNVTFRCDPISEHNRLYWYRQTLGQGPEFLTYFQNEAQLEKSRLLSDRFSAERPKGSFSTLEIQRTEQGDSAMYLCASSNQETQYFGPGTRLLVL.

V is TRBV7-2 and J is TRBJ1-1, with D hard to call. This CDR3 has 13 amino acids. Per the germline V gene, CDR1 is SGHTA and CDR2 is FQGNSA. V was cut by 1 base and J by 1 base, with 4 bases left in between. CDR3 amino acids: CASSLGKNTEAFF. CDR3 nucleotides: TGTGCCAGCAGCTTAGGCAAGAACACTGAAGCTTTCTTT.

This clone was found many times. The J gene is TRBJ2-7, the V gene TRBV4-3; 9 bases are shared with TRBD2. After removal of 4 bases from V and 6 bases from J, the junction contained 7 bases not matched to a gene. Looked up from germline, CDR1 is LGHNA and CDR2 is YSLEER. The CDR3 has 14 residues. In DNA, the CDR3 is TGCGCCAGCAGCCCCCTAGGCGGGGGGGGCGAGCAGTACTTC. It is translated as CASSPLGGGGEQYF.

The CDR3 coding sequence is TGTGCCTGCCGCCTAGCGGGGGCCCTCAATGAGCAGTTCTTC. This sequence encodes CACRLAGALNEQFF. The chain joins TRBV30 to TRBJ2-1; 10 bases map to TRBD2. With 6 bases clipped from V and 6 bases from J, the junction kept 8 bases outside the gene matches. The CDR3 spans 14 residues. The germline gives CDR1 GTSNPN, CDR2 SVGIG (reference sequence).

CDR3 DNA: TGTGCCAGCAGCCGTGTGGTGGGGGGCGGGTACGAGCAGTACTTC. This codes for CASSRVVGGGYEQYF. The rearrangement links TRBV7-2 to TRBJ2-7; D may match TRBD1 or TRBD2 (6 bases each). The V end was cut by 5 bases, the J end by 4 bases, with 18 bases between. The CDR3 loop spans 15 amino acids. The germline V gene has CDR1 SGHTA and CDR2 FQGNSA.

The J gene is TRBJ2-3, the V gene TRBV4-2; D perhaps matches TRBD2 (5 bases). The CDR3 extends over 17 amino acids. Trimming pared 1 base from V and 0 bases from J, leaving 14 bases between. CDR1 is LGHNA and CDR2 is YNFKEQ in the germline V gene. The CDR3 sequence is CASSQGWAGTSTDTQYF. DNA of the CDR3: TGTGCCAGCAGCCAAGGGTGGGCGGGCACTAGCACAGATACGCAGTATTTT.

This chain connects TRBV5-3 to TRBJ2-7, with 9 bases lining up with TRBD1. TRBV5-3 belongs to the ORF category, with a function that is uncertain. The CDR3 covers 14 residues. V dropped 2 bases and J dropped 7; count of bases not matched to a gene: 7. This CDR3 reads CARSLQGAQGEQYF. CDR3 bases: TGTGCCAGAAGCTTACAGGGGGCTCAGGGGGAGCAGTACTTC.

This clone occurred a few times. J is TRBJ2-7 and V is TRBV28, with D perhaps matching TRBD1 (5 bases). The V and J ends lost 8 bases and 1 base respectively, with 12 bases between them. Per germline, CDR1 MDHEN and CDR2 SYDVKM. This CDR3 has 13 amino acids. The DNA of the CDR3 is TGTGCCAGCGTCCGCCCAGGGTCCTACGAGCAGTACTTC. The encoded protein is CASVRPGSYEQYF.